The 14 T cell receptor beta chains listed next were all sequenced from one sample in a study of T cells in Graves' hyperthyroidism and ophthalmopathy. TCR beta CDR3 regions were amplified from RNA. During a first-round RT-PCR of the TCR CDR3, the HTBI primer set was used. One entry per CDR3 protein results from TCRdb running MiXCR on the multiplex PCR reads. The table includes around 350,000 distinct CDR3 sequences, under 20% detected once. The sequenced sample was blood. The receptors originated from a woman aged 18-29 years with Graves' hyperthyroidism.

This sequence joins TRBV6-1 and TRBJ1-2, with D possibly TRBD1 on 6 matching bases. Germline V gives CDR1 MNHNS, CDR2 SASEGT. There are 14 residues in the CDR3. The V and J ends lost 3 bases and 4 bases respectively, with 12 bases between them. The CDR3 nucleotides are TGTGCCAGCAGTGAGGCCGGGACACCCTATGGCTACACCTTC. Amino acid sequence: CASSEAGTPYGYTF.

This clonotype was detected many times. The genes are TRBV7-3 and TRBJ1-2; D is ambiguous. CDR3 length equals 14 residues. Trimming removed 2 bases from V and 4 bases from J, with 11 bases in between. Per the germline V gene, CDR1 is SGHTA and CDR2 is FQGTGA. The CDR3 DNA is TGTGCCAGCAGCTTATCGGGGAAAGGCTATGGCTACACCTTC. This translates into CASSLSGKGYGYTF.

DNA of the CDR3: TGTGCCAGCAGCACGACAGGGGGCAGGGGCTACGAGCAGTACTTC. Amino acids: CASSTTGGRGYEQYF. The gene calls are TRBV12-3 or TRBV12-4 and TRBJ2-7, with 10 bases aligning to TRBD1. The V and J ends lost 6 bases and 3 bases, in that order; junction bases with no gene match: 8. The CDR3 runs to 15 residues.

This chain connects TRBV6-5 to TRBJ1-1; D call uncertain. V was cut by 2 bases and J by 1 base, with 17 bases left in between. The germline CDR1 and CDR2 sequences are MNHEY and SVGAGI. The length of the CDR3 is 17 residues. The CDR3 spells CASSYPPGVTENTEAFF. CDR3 DNA sequence: TGTGCCAGCAGTTACCCCCCTGGTGTGACCGAGAACACTGAAGCTTTCTTT.

The table lists this clonotype with many counts. In nucleotides, the CDR3 is TGTGCCAGCAGTTATGATGGACAGGGAAACACTGAAGCTTTCTTT. This encodes CASSYDGQGNTEAFF. The chain links TRBV6-5 to TRBJ1-1, with 8 bases fitting TRBD1. Germline assignment: CDR1 MNHEY and CDR2 SVGAGI. V was pared by 3 bases and J by 2 bases, with 5 bases of the junction left unmatched. CDR3 length: 15 amino acids.

The genes are TRBV7-2 and TRBJ1-5, with D possibly being TRBD1 (5 bases). Germline CDR1 and CDR2: SGHTA and FQGNSA. CDR3 size: 15 residues. V lost 2 bases and J lost 4, with 12 bases in between. The CDR3 DNA reads as TGTGCCAGCAGCTTAAGGGGCCAGATTAATCAGCCCCAGCATTTT. Translating gives CASSLRGQINQPQHF.

V gene TRBV6-2 or TRBV6-3 combines with J gene TRBJ1-1; a weak D match, TRBD1 (5 bases). Germline assignment: CDR1 MNHEY and CDR2 SVGEGT. There are 13 residues in the CDR3. V shed 6 bases and J shed 8 bases, with 16 bases lying between them. The CDR3 loop is CASSDRRGGEAFF. The CDR3 DNA reads as TGTGCCAGCAGCGATCGAAGGGGCGGGGAAGCTTTCTTT.

About this clonotype: This CDR3 fails to terminate in the conserved phenylalanine or tryptophan, so it likely reflects a read error. The chain employs TRBV2 and TRBJ2-6, with D possibly being TRBD1 or TRBD2 (5 bases each). With 5 bases removed from V and 2 bases from J, the gap between germline ends came to 13 bases. Germline lookup yields CDR1 SNHLY and CDR2 FYNNEI. This CDR3 spans 16 amino acids. This CDR3 is CASSRGRGAGANVLTS. The CDR3 DNA is TGTGCCAGCAGTCGGGGCCGAGGGGCTGGGGCCAACGTCCTGACTTCC.

This clonotype showed up just once. The chain joins TRBV12-3 or TRBV12-4 to TRBJ1-1; 11 nucleotides align to TRBD1. Trimming took 7 bases from V and 4 from J; bases not matched to a gene: 8. The CDR3 is 15 amino acids. The CDR3 DNA sequence: TGTGCCAGCACCGGACAGGGGGCCAGGGGCACTGAAGCTTTCTTT. Encoded protein: CASTGQGARGTEAFF.

This clonotype was recorded at least ten times. The V and J genes are TRBV10-3 and TRBJ1-1; D gene ambiguous. Germline V gene sequence: CDR1 ENHRY, CDR2 SYGVKD. This CDR3 is built from 12 residues. With 11 bases removed from V and 2 bases from J, the gap between germline ends came to 12 bases. The CDR3 DNA sequence: TGTGCCGTTCGGTGGGGTAACACTGAAGCTTTCTTT. It is translated as CAVRWGNTEAFF.

This clonotype was observed at least ten times. This chain links TRBV27 with TRBJ2-7; D is unresolved. This CDR3 is 13 amino acids long. V shed 6 bases and J shed 8 bases, with 17 bases lying between them. CDR1 and CDR2 from the germline V gene are MNHEY and SMNVEV (reference sequence). The CDR3 loop is CASSPNPITKQYF. CDR3 bases: TGTGCCAGCAGCCCCAACCCTATTACGAAGCAGTACTTC.

In this sample, this clonotype turned up many times. This CDR3 reads CASSRDKDYEQYF. CDR3 bases: TGTGCCAGCAGCCGGGACAAAGACTACGAGCAGTACTTC. The chain has TRBV13 and TRBJ2-7; D is possibly TRBD1 (6 bases). This CDR3 is 13 amino acids long. CDR1 and CDR2 from the germline V gene are PRHDT and FYEKMQ (reference sequence). V shed 5 bases and J shed 3 bases, with 11 bases lying between them.

This clonotype was recorded at least ten times. This sequence joins TRBV20-1 and TRBJ1-1; possible D gene TRBD1, 5 bases. The CDR3 runs 12 residues. Trimming cost V 6 bases and J 5 bases, with 13 bases left between them. Germline V gene sequence: CDR1 DFQATT, CDR2 SNEGSKA (reference sequence). The chain's CDR3 is CSARRGGTEAFF. The CDR3 nucleotides read TGCAGTGCCCGTAGGGGTGGTACTGAAGCTTTCTTT.

The gene calls are TRBV7-6 and TRBJ1-3; unclear D gene. The germline CDR1 and CDR2 sequences are SGHVS and FNYEAQ. The CDR3 sequence is 17 residues long. V lost 5 bases, J lost 1 base, and 18 bases lay in between. The CDR3 sequence is CASSPTPGRMSGNTIYF. CDR3 bases: TGTGCCAGCAGCCCAACCCCTGGACGTATGTCTGGAAACACCATATATTTT.